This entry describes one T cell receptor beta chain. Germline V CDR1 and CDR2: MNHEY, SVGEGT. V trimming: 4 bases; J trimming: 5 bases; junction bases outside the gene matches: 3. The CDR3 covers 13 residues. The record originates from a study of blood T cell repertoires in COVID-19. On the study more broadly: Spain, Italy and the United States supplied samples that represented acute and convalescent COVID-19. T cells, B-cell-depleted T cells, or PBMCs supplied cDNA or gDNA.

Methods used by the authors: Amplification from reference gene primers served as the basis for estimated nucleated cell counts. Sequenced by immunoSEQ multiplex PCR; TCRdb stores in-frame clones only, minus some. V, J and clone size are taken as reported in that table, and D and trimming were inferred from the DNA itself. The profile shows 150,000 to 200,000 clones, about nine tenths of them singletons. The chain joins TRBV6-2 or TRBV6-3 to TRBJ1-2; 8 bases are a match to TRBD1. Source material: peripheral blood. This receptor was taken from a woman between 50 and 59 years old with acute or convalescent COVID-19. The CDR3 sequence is CASSWDRRYGYTF. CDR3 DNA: TGTGCCAGCAGTTGGGACAGGAGATATGGCTACACCTTC.